These 28 T cell receptor beta chains share one sample of origin, sequenced in a study of T cells in Graves' hyperthyroidism and ophthalmopathy. Amplification yielded TCR beta CDR3 regions, with RNA transcripts as the source. The HTBI set primed first-round TCR CDR3 RT-PCR. In TCRdb, the multiplex PCR reads were re-called with MiXCR into one record per CDR3 protein. The top ten hold around 9.6% of the sample, which has roughly 700,000 distinct CDR3 sequences, roughly 15% seen once. The sequencing sample was made of blood. The receptors derive from a woman aged 18-29 years with Graves' hyperthyroidism.

The chain joins TRBV12-3 or TRBV12-4 to TRBJ2-5, with 9 bases matching TRBD1. This CDR3 spans 15 amino acids. Trimming cost V 6 bases and J 5 bases; bases outside gene matches: 10. DNA of the CDR3: TGTGCCAGCAGGAAGATAGGGACAGGGACGGAGACCCAGTACTTC. Protein: CASRKIGTGTETQYF.

This clonotype was counted many times. This chain links TRBV11-2 with TRBJ2-7; the D is unclear. The CDR3 runs 17 residues. V was shortened by 1 base and J by 4 bases, with 20 bases between the two germline ends. Germline CDR1 and CDR2: SGHAT and FQNNGV. CDR3 loop: CASSLGGVRLVVYEQYF. For the CDR3, the DNA is TGTGCCAGCAGCTTAGGCGGTGTAAGGTTGGTGGTTTACGAGCAGTACTTC.

In its sample, this clonotype was seen a few times. V and J are TRBV7-2 and TRBJ2-7, with TRBD1 matching 11 bases. Germline V gives CDR1 SGHTA, CDR2 FQGNSA. The CDR3 contains 14 residues. Trimming removed 3 bases from V and 8 bases from J; junction bases left unmatched: 6. CDR3 protein: CASSLSGQGVQQYF. The CDR3 DNA sequence: TGTGCCAGCAGCTTGTCGGGACAGGGGGTTCAGCAGTACTTC.

The chain links TRBV2 to TRBJ2-5; 9 bases match TRBD1. J was trimmed by 5 bases and V by 11 bases; bases with no gene match: 15. Germline V lookup: CDR1 SNHLY, CDR2 FYNNEI. The CDR3 is 15 amino acids. CDR3 residues: CAGGQGTGRGETQYF. The CDR3 region has the DNA TGTGCCGGGGGTCAAGGGACAGGGCGTGGGGAGACCCAGTACTTC.

The V and J genes are TRBV11-2 and TRBJ2-2, with no clear D. Germline V gene lookup returns CDR1 SGHAT and CDR2 FQNNGV. CDR3 length equals 12 residues. The V end was cut by 3 bases, the J end by 6 bases, with 5 bases between. CDR3 nucleotides: TGTGCCAGCAGCTTTAAACCCGGGGAGCTGTTTTTT. Residues: CASSFKPGELFF.

This clonotype appeared many times. The rearrangement uses TRBV20-1 and TRBJ1-4; 7 positions agree with TRBD1. Germline assignment: CDR1 DFQATT and CDR2 SNEGSKA (reference sequence). With V trimmed by 4 bases and J by 7 bases, 6 bases remained unmatched. This CDR3 contains 13 residues. CDR3 loop: CSAIGGAGEKLFF. The CDR3 DNA reads TGCAGTGCTATAGGGGGCGCGGGTGAAAAACTGTTTTTT.

This clonotype occurred many times. This chain joins TRBV29-1 and TRBJ1-1, with 8 bases fitting TRBD1. In germline, CDR1 is SQVTM, CDR2 ANQGSEA. This CDR3 is built from 14 residues. After removal of 6 bases from V and 6 bases from J, the junction contained 12 bases not matched to a gene. The CDR3 DNA follows: TGCAGCGTCCGAAGTCCTGACAGGGGCTCTGAAGCTTTCTTT. It is translated as CSVRSPDRGSEAFF.

This sequence joins TRBV6-1 and TRBJ1-4, with unresolved D. Trimming removed 4 bases at V and 7 bases at J, with 16 bases between. The CDR3 is 15 amino acids. Germline V gives CDR1 MNHNS, CDR2 SASEGT. The CDR3 spells CASSAGPTPFEKLFF. Written as DNA, the CDR3 is TGTGCCAGCAGTGCAGGACCGACTCCGTTTGAAAAACTGTTTTTT.

This clonotype showed up many times. CDR3 protein: CASSLAGQGVLGTQYF. The CDR3 coding sequence is TGTGCCAGCAGCTTAGCTGGTCAGGGGGTTTTGGGGACCCAGTACTTC. The chain has TRBV11-3 and TRBJ2-5; 7 nucleotides match TRBD1. Germline values: CDR1 SGHNT, CDR2 YENEEA. There are 16 residues in the CDR3. Losses at the gene ends were 1 base for V and 7 bases for J; bases not matched to a gene: 12.

A single count supports this clonotype. V is TRBV12-3 or TRBV12-4 and J is TRBJ2-7; the D gene could be TRBD1 or TRBD2 (5 bases each). CDR3 length: 15 residues. V was cut by 3 bases and J by 2 bases, with 14 bases left in between. The CDR3 loop is CASSLSGTGPYEQYF. The CDR3 nucleotides are TGTGCCAGCAGTTTGTCCGGGACGGGCCCCTACGAGCAGTACTTC.

The CDR3 protein is CASSSDGQPNQPQHF. The CDR3 DNA follows: TGTGCCAGTAGTTCGGATGGACAGCCTAATCAGCCCCAGCATTTT. The chain employs TRBV19 and TRBJ1-5; perhaps TRBD1 as D (6 bases). CDR1 LNHDA and CDR2 SQIVND come from the germline V gene (reference sequence). Trimming cost V 5 bases and J 4 bases, with 15 bases left between them. The CDR3 has 15 residues.

This clonotype showed up many times. This chain joins TRBV5-6 and TRBJ2-5; TRBD1 matches 7 bases. With V trimmed by 1 base and J by 0 bases, 6 bases remained unmatched. Germline values: CDR1 SGHDT, CDR2 YYEEEE. This CDR3 is built from 16 residues. CDR3 nucleotides: TGTGCCAGCAGCTTGAACCTAGGGACAGACCAAGAGACCCAGTACTTC. This codes for CASSLNLGTDQETQYF.

The rearrangement links TRBV7-2 to TRBJ2-3, with 7 nucleotides matching TRBD2. Germline CDR1 reads SGHTA; CDR2 reads FQGNSA. After removal of 0 bases from V and 4 bases from J, the junction contained 4 bases not matched to a gene. The CDR3 runs to 15 residues. The CDR3 loop is CASSLAGLSSDTQYF. In DNA form, the CDR3 reads TGTGCCAGCAGCTTAGCGGGACTATCATCAGATACGCAGTATTTT.

CDR3 in DNA: TGTGCCAGCAGCTTAAAGGCGGTGCCCGGGACACAGAACACCGGGGAGCTGTTTTTT. This gives the protein CASSLKAVPGTQNTGELFF. The chain links TRBV7-3 to TRBJ2-2; tentative D call: TRBD1 (6 bases). Germline values: CDR1 SGHTA, CDR2 FQGTGA. The CDR3 length is 19 residues. Between the trimmed V and J ends, which lost 1 base and 1 base, there was a span of 19 bases.

This clonotype was recorded at least ten times. This rearrangement joins TRBV28 to TRBJ2-5; D is uncertain. The germline V and J ends were trimmed by 6 bases and 5 bases, with 16 bases remaining between them. This CDR3 spans 14 amino acids. Germline V gene sequence: CDR1 MDHEN, CDR2 SYDVKM. CDR3 nucleotides: TGTGCCAGCAGCCCTCGGGCGACCTGGGAGACCCAGTACTTC. Translated: CASSPRATWETQYF.

This clonotype was picked up many times. This sequence joins TRBV6-1 and TRBJ2-1; 9 nucleotides line up with TRBD2. Per the germline V gene, CDR1 is MNHNS and CDR2 is SASEGT. CDR3 length equals 13 residues. With V trimmed by 8 bases and J by 4 bases, 3 bases remained unmatched. The CDR3 bases are TGTGCCAGCCTGCTAGCGGGGTACAATGAGCAGTTCTTC. Protein: CASLLAGYNEQFF.

V is TRBV28 and J is TRBJ2-5; 8 positions match TRBD2. Losses at the gene ends were 4 bases for V and 5 bases for J; bases not matched to a gene: 12. This CDR3 region has 16 residues. Germline V gives CDR1 MDHEN, CDR2 SYDVKM. The CDR3 is CASSSSAGGINETQYF. CDR3 DNA: TGTGCCAGCAGTTCCTCGGCGGGAGGCATCAATGAGACCCAGTACTTC.

This clonotype was seen many times. The J gene is TRBJ1-5, the V gene TRBV30; D not resolved. Germline V gives CDR1 GTSNPN, CDR2 SVGIG (reference sequence). This CDR3 region has 13 residues. Trimming stripped 0 bases from V and 3 bases from J, with 6 bases between. CDR3: CAWSVKLNQPQHF. Here the CDR3 DNA reads TGTGCCTGGAGTGTAAAGCTCAATCAGCCCCAGCATTTT.

Ten or more counts support this clonotype. This chain joins TRBV20-1 and TRBJ2-1; no definite D call. Trimming cost V 5 bases and J 0 bases, with 8 bases left between them. The CDR3 length is 13 residues. Germline CDR1 reads DFQATT; CDR2 reads SNEGSKA (reference sequence). In DNA, the CDR3 is TGCAGTGCTCATTTAGCCTCCTACAATGAGCAGTTCTTC. This encodes CSAHLASYNEQFF.

Ten or more counts support this clonotype. The chain has TRBV18 and TRBJ2-7, with 7 bases that match TRBD1. Germline trimming cut 3 bases from V and 3 bases from J; bases unmatched to any gene: 11. The CDR3 contains 16 residues. Germline-derived CDR1 and CDR2 are KGHSH and LQKENI. The CDR3: CASSPGTVLGNYEQYF. The CDR3 nucleotides are TGTGCCAGCTCACCGGGGACAGTCTTGGGTAACTACGAGCAGTACTTC. The entire variable domain, with the rest obtained from reference TRBV18 and TRBJ2-7, is as follows: NAGVMQNPRHLVRRRGQEARLRCSPMKGHSHVYWYRQLPEEGLKFMVYLQKENIIDESGMPKERFSAEFPKEGPSILRIQQVVRGDSAAYFCASSPGTVLGNYEQYFGPGTRLTVT.

This clonotype occurred many times. The chain is built from TRBV7-2 and TRBJ2-2; D is undetermined. This CDR3 is built from 14 residues. The V gene lost 2 bases and the J gene lost 11 bases, with 15 bases spanning the gap. Looked up from germline, CDR1 is SGHTA and CDR2 is FQGNSA. This chain's CDR3 is CASSLNPPPAELFF. The CDR3 DNA follows: TGTGCCAGCAGCTTAAACCCACCCCCCGCAGAGCTGTTTTTT.

The sample holds a few counts of this clonotype. The chain carries TRBV7-9 and TRBJ2-2; D is possibly TRBD1 or TRBD2 (6 bases each). Germline V gene lookup returns CDR1 SEHNR and CDR2 FQNEAQ (reference sequence). Trimming stripped 7 bases from V and 6 bases from J, with 12 bases between. The CDR3 length is 13 residues. CDR3 amino acids: CASTRGLPGELFF. The CDR3 nucleotides read TGTGCCAGCACCAGGGGACTTCCCGGGGAGCTGTTTTTT.

This clonotype was observed a few times. The chain couples TRBV9 to TRBJ2-3, with TRBD2 matching 7 bases. Germline loops: CDR1 SGDLS, CDR2 YYNGEE. The CDR3 extends over 17 amino acids. J gave up 0 bases and V 3 bases, and 10 bases lay outside the gene matches. CDR3 sequence: CASSEGVLAASTDTQYF. In nucleotides, the CDR3 is TGTGCCAGCAGCGAGGGCGTCCTAGCGGCTAGCACAGATACGCAGTATTTT.

This clonotype showed up many times. The CDR3 sequence: CASRWDRDYGYTF. The CDR3 DNA reads TGTGCCAGCAGGTGGGACCGGGACTATGGCTACACCTTC. The chain links TRBV2 to TRBJ1-2, with D possibly matching TRBD1 (5 bases). Germline CDR1 and CDR2: SNHLY and FYNNEI. The CDR3 length is 13 residues. Deletions cut 6 bases from V and 3 bases from J, with 11 bases between.

The chain couples TRBV5-6 to TRBJ2-2; 13 bases line up with TRBD2. CDR1 is SGHDT and CDR2 is YYEEEE in the germline V gene. V shed 4 bases, J shed 0 bases, and the junction held 9 bases outside the gene matches. CDR3 length: 19 residues. The CDR3 bases are TGTGCCAGCAGCCACCCGGGACTAGCGGGACCAACGAACACCGGGGAGCTGTTTTTT. Protein sequence: CASSHPGLAGPTNTGELFF.

This clonotype was seen at least ten times. This rearrangement joins TRBV2 to TRBJ1-5; D is ambiguous. There are 16 residues in the CDR3. Trimming removed 0 bases at V and 0 bases at J, with 9 bases between. Germline CDR1 SNHLY, CDR2 FYNNEI. The DNA of the CDR3 is TGTGCCAGCAGTGAAGCGCTTCCTGTTAGCAATCAGCCCCAGCATTTT. Its protein product is CASSEALPVSNQPQHF.

This clonotype was seen once. This chain uses TRBV27 with TRBJ1-1; D uncertain. Germline lookup yields CDR1 MNHEY and CDR2 SMNVEV (reference sequence). Trimming shortened V by 1 base and J by 0 bases, and 9 bases separated the two germline ends. This CDR3 is built from 15 residues. In nucleotides, the CDR3 is TGTGCCAGCAGTTTATATCAGGATATGAACACTGAAGCTTTCTTT. Protein product: CASSLYQDMNTEAFF.

This clonotype showed up many times. The genes are TRBV12-3 or TRBV12-4 and TRBJ2-7, with a tentative D call TRBD2 (6 bases). This CDR3 has 15 residues. Trimming took off 7 bases at V and 0 bases at J, with 16 bases between the two ends. CDR3 DNA: TGTGCCAGCACCCGGCCGGGGGATAGCTCCTACGAGCAGTACTTC. This encodes CASTRPGDSSYEQYF.